This T cell receptor beta chain was profiled in a study of beta chain features in type 1 diabetes. As for the study in general: Patients looked much like healthy donors when it came to age, gender and cell yields. Study outcomes and limitations: Among patients, naive, central memory and Treg TCRB repertoires appeared more similar than among healthy donors. The VDJ junctions of type 1 diabetes patients carried fewer insertions and more deletions.

Worth noting for this clone: Its antigen is unknown.

CDR3 size: 14 residues. Deletions cut 6 bases from V and 2 bases from J, with 13 bases between. The germline V gene encodes CDR1 MNHNS and CDR2 SASEGT. TCRB transcripts that were expressed got sequenced, as all of the isolated RNA had been reverse transcribed. Libraries were prepared by immunoSEQ multiplex PCR; TCRdb keeps only in-frame clonotypes and omits some of them. The repertoire has under 450,000 clones, roughly 13% of them found once; the top ten carry approximately 0.035%. V is TRBV6-1 and J is TRBJ2-5, with D possibly being TRBD1 (6 bases). Source material: naive CD4+ T cells from blood. This TCR came from a man aged 25 to 40 in good health. The CDR3 loop reads CASRGTGQQETQYF. CDR3 coding DNA: TGTGCCAGCAGGGGTACCGGACAGCAAGAGACCCAGTACTTC.